The clone carrying this TCR beta chain was picked up a small number of times. Antigen unknown. TCRdb reanalysed the RT-PCR reads using MiXCR and keeps one entry per CDR3 protein. There are just under 550,000 distinct CDR3 sequences in the sample; 20% to 25% occur only once, and 2.5% to 3% lies in the top ten. Trimming removed 0 bases at V and 2 bases at J, with 8 bases between. The CDR3 runs 15 residues. The germline V gene has CDR1 DFQATT and CDR2 SNEGSKA (reference sequence). The data were taken from a study of response to subunit inactivated influenza vaccine. Broader study findings: After each seasonal influenza vaccination, few new T cells are recruited, the authors suggested.

These same records also appear under a second study, on T cells expressing NK-cell markers. That work contributes: The authors made TCR beta cDNA libraries by 5'RACE template switching. This switching added a universal primer site and UMIs. Eight donors were sequenced, of whom seven were HCMV-seropositive, while the remaining one was HCMV-seronegative. NKG2C+ dominant clonotypes from over five donors made up about 1.0-7.5% of CD8+ T cells.

The chain links TRBV20-1 to TRBJ2-6; D gene ambiguous. The clonotype comes from a man aged 45-65 years who received an inactivated influenza vaccine. The source was CD4+ T cells sorted from PBMCs, collected about 13 days after vaccination. The CDR3 DNA is TGCAGTGCTAGAGATTGGGGTACTGGGGCCAACGTCCTGACTTTC. Translated: CSARDWGTGANVLTF.